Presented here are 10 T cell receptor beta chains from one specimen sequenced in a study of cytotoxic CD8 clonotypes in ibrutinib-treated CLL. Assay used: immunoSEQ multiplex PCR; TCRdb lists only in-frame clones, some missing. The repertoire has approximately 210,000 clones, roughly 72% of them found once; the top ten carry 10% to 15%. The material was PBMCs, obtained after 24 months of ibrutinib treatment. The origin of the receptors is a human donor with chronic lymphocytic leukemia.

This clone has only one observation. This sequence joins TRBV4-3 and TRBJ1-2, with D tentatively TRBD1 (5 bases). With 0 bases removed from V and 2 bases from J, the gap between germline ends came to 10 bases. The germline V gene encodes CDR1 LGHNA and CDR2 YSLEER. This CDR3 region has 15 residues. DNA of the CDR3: TGCGCCAGCAGCCAAGATTGGACACTCAACTATGGCTACACCTTC. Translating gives CASSQDWTLNYGYTF.

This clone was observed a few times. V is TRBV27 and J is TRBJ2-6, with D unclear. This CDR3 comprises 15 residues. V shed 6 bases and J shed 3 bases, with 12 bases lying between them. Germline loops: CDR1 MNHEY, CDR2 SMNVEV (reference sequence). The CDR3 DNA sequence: TGTGCCAGCAGACAAAACAGTTATGGGGCCAACGTCCTGACTTTC. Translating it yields CASRQNSYGANVLTF.

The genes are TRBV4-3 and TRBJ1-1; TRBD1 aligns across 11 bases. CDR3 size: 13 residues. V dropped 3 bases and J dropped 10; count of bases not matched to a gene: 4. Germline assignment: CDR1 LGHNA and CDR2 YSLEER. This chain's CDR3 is CASSQKDRGRAFF. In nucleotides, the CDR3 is TGCGCCAGCAGCCAGAAGGACAGGGGGCGAGCTTTCTTT.

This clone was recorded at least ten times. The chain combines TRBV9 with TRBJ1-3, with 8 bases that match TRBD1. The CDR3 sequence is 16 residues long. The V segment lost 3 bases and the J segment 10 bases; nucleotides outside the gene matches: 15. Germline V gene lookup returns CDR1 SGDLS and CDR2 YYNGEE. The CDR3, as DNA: TGTGCCAGCAGCGGATCACCGGGACAGGCGCGGGAAACCATATATTTT. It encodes CASSGSPGQARETIYF. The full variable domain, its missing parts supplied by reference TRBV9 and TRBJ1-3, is DSGVTQTPKHLITATGQRVTLRCSPRSGDLSVYWYQQSLDQGLQFLIQYYNGEERAKGNILERFSAQQFPDLHSELNLSSLELGDSALYFCASSGSPGQARETIYFGEGSWLTVV.

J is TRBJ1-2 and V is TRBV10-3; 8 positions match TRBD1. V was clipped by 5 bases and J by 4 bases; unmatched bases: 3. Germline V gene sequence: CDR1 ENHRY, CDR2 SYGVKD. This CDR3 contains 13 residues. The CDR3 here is CAISPDRAYGYTF. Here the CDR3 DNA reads TGTGCCATCAGTCCGGACAGGGCCTATGGCTACACCTTC.

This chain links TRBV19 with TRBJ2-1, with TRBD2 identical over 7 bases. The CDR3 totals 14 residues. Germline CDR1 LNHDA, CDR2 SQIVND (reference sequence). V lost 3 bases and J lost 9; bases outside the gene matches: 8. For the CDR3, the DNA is TGTGCCAGTAGTATTGGGCGGGAGATGGGTGAGCAGTTCTTC. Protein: CASSIGREMGEQFF.

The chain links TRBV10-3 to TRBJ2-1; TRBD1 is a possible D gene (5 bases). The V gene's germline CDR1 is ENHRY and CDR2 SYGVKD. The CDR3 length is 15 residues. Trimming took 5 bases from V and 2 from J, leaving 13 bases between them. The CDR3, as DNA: TGTGCCATCAGTTCTGAGCTGGGGCCCTACAATGAGCAGTTCTTC. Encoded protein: CAISSELGPYNEQFF.

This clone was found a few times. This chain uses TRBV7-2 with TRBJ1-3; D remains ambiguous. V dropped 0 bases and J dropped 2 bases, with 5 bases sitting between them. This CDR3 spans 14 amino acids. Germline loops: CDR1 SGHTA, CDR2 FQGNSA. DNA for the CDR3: TGTGCCAGCAGCTTAGCGGGGACTGGAAACACCATATATTTT. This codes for CASSLAGTGNTIYF.

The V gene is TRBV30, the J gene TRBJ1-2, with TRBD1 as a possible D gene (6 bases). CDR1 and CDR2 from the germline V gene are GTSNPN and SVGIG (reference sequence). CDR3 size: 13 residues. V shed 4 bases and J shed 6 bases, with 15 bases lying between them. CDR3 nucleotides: TGTGCCTGGACGTATGGGGGCAGCGATGGCTACACCTTC. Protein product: CAWTYGGSDGYTF.

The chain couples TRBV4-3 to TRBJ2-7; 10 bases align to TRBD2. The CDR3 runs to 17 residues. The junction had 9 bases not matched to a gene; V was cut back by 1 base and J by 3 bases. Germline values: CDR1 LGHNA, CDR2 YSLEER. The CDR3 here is CASSQGGSGRINYEQYF. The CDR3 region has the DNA TGCGCCAGCAGCCAAGGTGGTAGCGGGAGGATCAACTACGAGCAGTACTTC.